These 28 T cell receptor beta chains were sequenced from one sample in a study of blood T cell repertoires in COVID-19. The method was immunoSEQ multiplex PCR; TCRdb's version includes in-frame clones alone and lacks a portion of them. Here the sample spans roughly 14,000 clones, more than 70% being singletons. Sequencing was performed on peripheral blood. These receptors originate from a human donor in a cohort sampled during active COVID-19.

The gene calls are TRBV6-1 and TRBJ2-7, with a weak D call TRBD2 (5 bases). Germline V CDR1 and CDR2: MNHNS, SASEGT. There are 14 residues in the CDR3. V lost 3 bases, J lost 6 bases, and 15 bases lay in between. CDR3 in amino acids: CASSEDSFTREQYF. CDR3 in DNA: TGTGCCAGCAGTGAGGACTCCTTTACCCGCGAGCAGTACTTC.

The chain joins TRBV6-2 or TRBV6-3 to TRBJ2-7; maybe TRBD2 (5 bases). The germline V gene encodes CDR1 MNHEY and CDR2 SVGEGT. This CDR3 comprises 14 residues. Between the trimmed V and J ends, which lost 0 bases and 2 bases, there was a span of 8 bases. The CDR3 protein is CASSYSTKAYEQYF. The CDR3 DNA is TGTGCCAGCAGTTACTCGACTAAAGCCTACGAGCAGTACTTC.

A single count supports this clone. The V gene is TRBV20-1, the J gene TRBJ1-2; TRBD1 matches 9 bases. Germline CDR1 is DFQATT and CDR2 is SNEGSKA (reference sequence). The CDR3 covers 11 residues. J was trimmed by 7 bases and V by 7 bases; bases with no gene match: 4. The CDR3 nucleotides read TGCAGTGTGTGGACAGGGGTTGGCTACACCTTC. Its translation is CSVWTGVGYTF.

The rearrangement links TRBV15 to TRBJ1-2, with D possibly being TRBD1 (6 bases). Per germline, CDR1 LNHNV and CDR2 YYDKDF (reference sequence). V shed 0 bases and J shed 5 bases, with 10 bases lying between them. This CDR3 has 14 amino acids. CDR3: CATSRDWTVYGYTF. The CDR3 DNA follows: TGTGCCACCAGCAGAGATTGGACAGTTTATGGCTACACCTTC. Based on the CDR3 plus reference TRBV15 and TRBJ1-2, the full variable domain is DAMVIQNPRYQVTQFGKPVTLSCSQTLNHNVMYWYQQKSSQAPKLLFHYYDKDFNNEADTPDNFQSRRPNTSFCFLDIRSPGLGDTAMYLCATSRDWTVYGYTFGSGTRLTVV.

This chain joins TRBV18 and TRBJ2-2, with no clear D. The CDR3 length is 12 residues. Germline CDR1 reads KGHSH; CDR2 reads LQKENI. V dropped 3 bases and J dropped 8 bases, with 7 bases sitting between them. CDR3 in DNA: TGTGCCAGCTCACCCGAGGTGGGGGAGCTGTTTTTT. Residues: CASSPEVGELFF.

The chain combines TRBV11-2 with TRBJ2-7; 7 bases are a match to TRBD2. V shed 5 bases and J 4 bases; nucleotides not matched to a gene: 5. CDR3 length: 13 amino acids. The germline gives CDR1 SGHAT, CDR2 FQNNGV. The DNA of the CDR3 is TGTGCCAGCAGCCCCTACGGGGGGTACGAGCAGTACTTC. It codes for CASSPYGGYEQYF.

The rearrangement joins TRBV28 to TRBJ1-2; D is perhaps TRBD1 (5 bases). Germline V gene lookup returns CDR1 MDHEN and CDR2 SYDVKM. V was pared by 5 bases and J by 6 bases, with 16 bases between. CDR3 length: 14 amino acids. CDR3 amino acids: CASSRSRGWDGYTF. In DNA, the CDR3 is TGTGCCAGCAGTCGATCCCGGGGGTGGGATGGCTACACCTTC.

The CDR3 coding sequence is TGTGCCAGCAGCTTAACCGAGGGGGAGGGCTATGGCTACACCTTC. Its translation: CASSLTEGEGYGYTF. This chain connects TRBV28 to TRBJ1-2, with TRBD1 as a possible D gene (6 bases). This CDR3 has 15 residues. CDR1 and CDR2 (germline): MDHEN, SYDVKM. Trimming took 6 bases from V and 4 from J, leaving 18 bases between them.

CDR3 DNA sequence: TGCAGCGGGGGACAGGGAACTGATACGCAGTATTTT. Its translation is CSGGQGTDTQYF. V is TRBV29-1 and J is TRBJ2-3; 9 nucleotides align to TRBD1. The CDR3 runs 12 residues. In germline, CDR1 is SQVTM, CDR2 ANQGSEA. V lost 7 bases and J lost 6; bases outside the gene matches: 5.

A few counts support this clone. The V gene is TRBV5-1, the J gene TRBJ2-7; D remains unclear. CDR3 length: 12 amino acids. Germline CDR1 is SGHRS and CDR2 is YFSETQ. The V gene lost 4 bases and the J gene lost 2 bases, with 7 bases spanning the gap. The CDR3 DNA reads as TGCGCCAGCAGCCGAGGTCCCTACGAGCAGTACTTC. Its translation is CASSRGPYEQYF.

The chain uses TRBV15 and TRBJ1-4, with a weak D call TRBD1 (6 bases). The CDR3 runs to 16 residues. The V and J ends lost 2 bases and 2 bases respectively, with 12 bases between them. Germline CDR1 and CDR2: LNHNV and YYDKDF (reference sequence). The CDR3 spells CATSRSQGRTNEKLFF. Here the CDR3 DNA reads TGTGCCACCAGCAGATCCCAGGGGCGGACTAATGAAAAACTGTTTTTT.

The J gene is TRBJ1-2, the V gene TRBV7-8; D might be TRBD1 (5 bases). The CDR3 runs to 13 residues. Germline V gene sequence: CDR1 SGHVS, CDR2 FQNEAQ. V was pared by 2 bases and J by 3 bases, with 7 bases between. CDR3 residues: CASSLLQDYGYTF. CDR3 DNA: TGTGCCAGCAGCTTATTACAGGACTATGGCTACACCTTC.

The table lists this clone with a count of one. This chain connects TRBV4-2 to TRBJ2-7; D remains unclear. The V and J ends lost 3 bases and 0 bases respectively, with 9 bases between them. Germline V gene data show CDR1 as LGHNA and CDR2 as YNFKEQ. This CDR3 contains 14 residues. The CDR3 here is CASSQPDSSYEQYF. Here the CDR3 DNA reads TGTGCCAGCAGCCAGCCAGACTCCTCCTACGAGCAGTACTTC.

The chain joins TRBV7-9 to TRBJ2-7; 7 bases fit TRBD2. The CDR3 has 16 amino acids. The V and J ends lost 0 bases and 0 bases, in that order; junction bases with no gene match: 5. The germline gives CDR1 SEHNR, CDR2 FQNEAQ (reference sequence). CDR3: CASSLASGMSSYEQYF. CDR3 sequence (DNA): TGTGCCAGCAGCTTAGCAAGCGGGATGAGCTCCTACGAGCAGTACTTC.

The chain employs TRBV10-3 and TRBJ2-7; TRBD2 might be the D (6 bases). The CDR3 length is 13 residues. V was trimmed by 3 bases and J by 4 bases, leaving 10 bases between them. Per the germline V gene, CDR1 is ENHRY and CDR2 is SYGVKD. CDR3 protein: CAISDPGSYEQYF. The CDR3 coding sequence is TGTGCCATCAGTGACCCCGGGAGTTACGAGCAGTACTTC.

V usage is TRBV15 and J usage is TRBJ2-1, with TRBD1 identical over 7 bases. V gave up 4 bases and J gave up 4 bases; unmatched junction bases: 10. The CDR3 extends over 16 amino acids. The germline V gene has CDR1 LNHNV and CDR2 YYDKDF (reference sequence). This CDR3 reads CATSKNTGTAYNEQFF. For the CDR3, the DNA is TGTGCCACCAGCAAGAACACCGGGACAGCTTACAATGAGCAGTTCTTC.

This clone appeared a single time. V gene TRBV30 combines with J gene TRBJ1-2, with 9 bases identical to TRBD1. The CDR3 sequence is 13 residues long. V was pared by 5 bases and J by 7 bases, with 8 bases of the junction left unmatched. The V gene's germline CDR1 is GTSNPN and CDR2 SVGIG (reference sequence). The CDR3 coding sequence is TGTGCCTGGGGAGACAGGGGGTCGTTTGGCTACACCTTC. This codes for CAWGDRGSFGYTF.

V usage is TRBV3-1 (or the pseudogene TRBV3-2) and J usage is TRBJ1-2, with 9 bases lining up with TRBD1. The CDR3 has 15 amino acids. V lost 1 base and J lost 5; bases outside the gene matches: 5. Looked up from germline, CDR1 is LGHDT and CDR2 is YNNKEL (reference sequence). CDR3 region: CASSQVHGQGYGYTF. For the CDR3, the DNA is TGTGCCAGCAGCCAAGTGCATGGACAGGGGTATGGCTACACCTTC.

V gene TRBV29-1 combines with J gene TRBJ2-7, with D possibly TRBD1 on 6 matching bases. Germline V gene lookup returns CDR1 SQVTM and CDR2 ANQGSEA. Trimming left V 1 base short and J 3 bases short, with 7 bases between. This CDR3 contains 12 residues. This CDR3 reads CSVEGTDYEQYF. The DNA of the CDR3 is TGCAGCGTTGAAGGGACAGACTACGAGCAGTACTTC.

This clone was detected only a few times. The chain joins TRBV6-5 to TRBJ2-2; possibly TRBD2 for D (7 bases). This CDR3 region has 15 residues. The germline gives CDR1 MNHEY, CDR2 SVGAGI. V shed 7 bases and J shed 6 bases, with 18 bases lying between them. CDR3: CASTQGGGLAGELFF. The CDR3 nucleotides are TGTGCCAGCACGCAGGGAGGGGGATTGGCCGGGGAGCTGTTTTTT.

The rearrangement uses TRBV5-1 and TRBJ1-2, with a tentative D call TRBD1 (6 bases). CDR1 is SGHRS, CDR2 YFSETQ, per germline. V shed 4 bases and J shed 0 bases, with 16 bases lying between them. CDR3 length equals 16 residues. CDR3 protein: CASSPSSGAANYGYTF. The CDR3 region has the DNA TGCGCCAGCAGCCCCAGTTCAGGGGCGGCTAACTATGGCTACACCTTC.

CDR3 sequence: CASRITTGALSGNTIYF. The CDR3 nucleotides read TGTGCCAGCAGGATAACAACAGGGGCACTCTCTGGAAACACCATATATTTT. This chain joins TRBV13 and TRBJ1-3; the match to TRBD1 covers 7 bases. The junction had 11 bases not matched to a gene; V was cut back by 6 bases and J by 0 bases. The CDR3 contains 17 residues. Per the germline V gene, CDR1 is PRHDT and CDR2 is FYEKMQ (reference sequence).

This clone was counted between two and nine times. The V call is TRBV10-3, the J call TRBJ2-1; a weak D match, TRBD2 (6 bases). The ends were cut back, 0 bases at V and 10 bases at J, with 10 bases in the middle. This CDR3 region has 13 residues. Germline values: CDR1 ENHRY, CDR2 SYGVKD. The CDR3 region is CAISESVRGEQFF. CDR3 DNA sequence: TGTGCCATCAGTGAGTCAGTTCGGGGGGAGCAGTTCTTC.

The rearrangement joins TRBV5-1 to TRBJ1-1; 8 positions match TRBD1. V gave up 0 bases and J gave up 6 bases; unmatched junction bases: 4. The CDR3 consists of 14 residues. Germline CDR1 SGHRS, CDR2 YFSETQ. The CDR3, as DNA: TGCGCCAGCAGCTTGGCAGGGGGCGCCGCTGAAGCTTTCTTT. It codes for CASSLAGGAAEAFF.

V usage is TRBV28 and J usage is TRBJ2-2, with a tentative D call TRBD2 (6 bases). This CDR3 has 15 amino acids. The V gene's germline CDR1 is MDHEN and CDR2 SYDVKM. Trimming took 7 bases from V and 5 from J, leaving 17 bases between them. CDR3 sequence reads: CASTLSGGSTGELFF. The CDR3, as DNA: TGTGCCAGCACCCTTAGCGGCGGATCAACCGGGGAGCTGTTTTTT. Based on the CDR3 plus reference TRBV28 and TRBJ2-2, the full variable domain is DVKVTQSSRYLVKRTGEKVFLECVQDMDHENMFWYRQDPGLGLRLIYFSYDVKMKEKGDIPEGYSVSREKKERFSLILESASTNQTSMYLCASTLSGGSTGELFFGEGSRLTVL.

This sequence joins TRBV10-2 and TRBJ1-5, with TRBD1 identical over 8 bases. Trimming at V came to 6 bases and at J to 2 bases, leaving 9 bases not matched to a gene. This CDR3 is built from 16 residues. Germline V gene data show CDR1 as WSHSY and CDR2 as SAAADI. Here the CDR3 reads CASSSQGGVGNQPQHF. The CDR3 DNA follows: TGCGCCAGCAGCTCACAGGGGGGCGTGGGCAATCAGCCCCAGCATTTT.

The gene calls are TRBV9 and TRBJ2-5; TRBD1 agrees at 9 bases. CDR1 and CDR2 from the germline V gene are SGDLS and YYNGEE. The CDR3 length is 16 residues. The V and J ends lost 0 bases and 2 bases, in that order; junction bases with no gene match: 5. In DNA, the CDR3 is TGTGCCAGCAGCGTAGGGGTGGGACAGGGACAAGAGACCCAGTACTTC. Translated: CASSVGVGQGQETQYF.

The chain couples TRBV7-8 to TRBJ2-7; D is perhaps TRBD1 (6 bases). The V gene's germline CDR1 is SGHVS and CDR2 FQNEAQ. There are 13 residues in the CDR3. Trimming shortened V by 5 bases and J by 3 bases, and 11 bases separated the two germline ends. Here the CDR3 reads CASSTLQGYEQYF. CDR3 nucleotide sequence: TGTGCCAGCAGCACACTACAGGGCTACGAGCAGTACTTC.